This T cell receptor beta chain was observed in a study of blood T cell repertoires in COVID-19. Study-wide context: Sites across the United States, Italy and Spain contributed samples from acute and convalescent COVID-19. The cDNA or gDNA used as material had been derived from T cells, B-cell-depleted T cells, or PBMCs.

This clone showed up just once. This CDR3 spans 18 amino acids. V was clipped by 0 bases and J by 0 bases, with 16 bases between them. Germline V gene sequence: CDR1 SGHRS, CDR2 YFSETQ. Study processing details: The authors estimated nucleated cell counts from reference gene primer amplification. Method: immunoSEQ multiplex PCR; TCRdb's copy keeps in-frame clones and lacks some. Clone size and the V and J calls come from that table; the DNA yielded D and trimming. The profile covers 85,000 to 130,000 clones, with around 82% appearing a single time and about 5% taken by the ten largest. This TCR was sampled from a man between 60 and 75 years old with acute or convalescent COVID-19. Input material: peripheral blood. The J gene is TRBJ1-3, the V gene TRBV5-1, with D perhaps matching TRBD1 (6 bases). In DNA form, the CDR3 reads TGCGCCAGCAGCTTGGAGGCACAGGGACCGAGCTCTGGAAACACCATATATTTT. It codes for CASSLEAQGPSSGNTIYF.